This is a list of T cell receptor beta chains from one sample in a study of blood T cell repertoires in COVID-19. Only in-frame clones appear in the TCRdb table, and some are missing; sequencing was by immunoSEQ multiplex PCR. The table shows 140,000 to 150,000 clones, with approximately 79% occurring only once. Sequencing input: peripheral blood. The receptors were gathered from a man aged 50-59 years with active or convalescent COVID-19. Both conserved end residues are part of each CDR3. Fields, in order: D gene, J gene, V gene, clone size, CDR3 length, CDR3 protein, CDR3 DNA. The D gene is left open where the match is weak. A clone size is listed for some rows: how often the clone was seen (once, few, many), or a class if it is expanded.

>NA|TRBJ2-2|TRBV7-3|NA|13
CASSPSRTGELFF
TGTGCCAGCAGCCCCTCCAGGACCGGGGAGCTGTTTTTT
>NA|TRBJ2-2|TRBV24-1|NA|15
CATSDPLALGGELFF
TGTGCCACCAGTGATCCTCTAGCCTTAGGCGGGGAGCTGTTTTTT
>NA|TRBJ2-3|TRBV9|few|14
CASSVGGTTDTQYF
TGTGCCAGCAGCGTAGGCGGAACCACAGATACGCAGTATTTT
>NA|TRBJ2-4|TRBV10-3|NA|12
CAISGRGDIQYF
TGTGCCATCAGTGGACGCGGGGACATTCAGTACTTC
>TRBD2|TRBJ2-5|TRBV19|NA|17
CASSSGLAGVRQETQYF
TGTGCCAGTAGTAGTGGCCTAGCGGGAGTGCGCCAAGAGACCCAGTACTTC
>NA|TRBJ2-7|TRBV5-4|NA|14
CASSFRVDGYEQYF
TGTGCCAGCAGCTTCAGGGTAGACGGTTACGAGCAGTACTTC
>TRBD1|TRBJ1-2|TRBV18|NA|13
CASAGQGLTGYTF
TGTGCCAGCGCCGGACAGGGGCTGACTGGCTACACCTTC
>NA|TRBJ2-1|TRBV29-1|NA|14
CSVHRVAGYNEQFF
TGCAGCGTCCACAGGGTAGCGGGTTACAATGAGCAGTTCTTC
>TRBD2|TRBJ2-5|TRBV4-2|NA|19
CASSQLPGTSVAGQETQYF
TGTGCCAGCAGCCAATTGCCCGGGACTAGCGTAGCAGGCCAAGAGACCCAGTACTTC
>NA|TRBJ2-7|TRBV7-3|NA|15
CASSSTDSPHYEQYF
TGTGCCAGCAGCTCTACGGACAGCCCACACTACGAGCAGTACTTC
>TRBD1|TRBJ2-1|TRBV29-1|NA|13
CSVTGDSYNEQFF
TGCAGCGTTACCGGGGACAGCTACAATGAGCAGTTCTTC
>NA|TRBJ1-2|TRBV7-6|NA|20
CASSLGHLGDRTKANYGYTF
TGTGCCAGCAGCTTAGGTCATCTGGGCGACAGGACCAAAGCTAACTATGGCTACACCTTC
>NA|TRBJ2-5|TRBV27|NA|13
CASIYRESETQYF
TGTGCCAGCATATACAGGGAATCAGAGACCCAGTACTTC
>NA|TRBJ2-5|TRBV5-1|once|14
CASSFAGEAETQYF
TGCGCCAGCAGCTTCGCGGGCGAGGCAGAGACCCAGTACTTC
>NA|TRBJ2-2|TRBV3-1/TRBV3-2|NA|15
CASSQGYPGTGELFF
TGTGCCAGCAGCCAAGGCTATCCCGGCACCGGGGAGCTGTTTTTT
>TRBD1|TRBJ2-7|TRBV4-1|NA|15
CASSQQGQGSHEQYF
TGCGCCAGCAGCCAACAGGGACAGGGGTCCCACGAGCAGTACTTC
>TRBD2|TRBJ2-7|TRBV27|once|15
CASSSRTSGSYEQYF
TGTGCCAGCAGTTCCAGGACTAGCGGGAGCTACGAGCAGTACTTC
>NA|TRBJ2-6|TRBV30|NA|14
CARGGEIGANVLTF
TGTGCCCGAGGGGGGGAAATCGGGGCCAACGTCCTGACTTTC
>NA|TRBJ2-2|TRBV18|NA|14
CASSPSANTGELFF
TGTGCCAGCTCACCTAGCGCGAACACCGGGGAGCTGTTTTTT
>TRBD1|TRBJ1-1|TRBV6-5|NA|13
CASSSGTGFEAFF
TGTGCCAGCAGTTCCGGGACAGGGTTTGAAGCTTTCTTT
>NA|TRBJ2-1|TRBV10-2|NA|14
CASSHSRDYNEQFF
TGCGCCAGCAGCCACTCCCGGGACTACAATGAGCAGTTCTTC
>NA|TRBJ2-6|TRBV5-1|NA|16
CASSLGPGTGANVLTF
TGCGCCAGCAGCTTGGGGCCGGGTACTGGGGCCAACGTCCTGACTTTC
>NA|TRBJ1-4|TRBV5-1|NA|17
CASSPALGAGTNEKLFF
TGCGCCAGCAGCCCGGCGCTGGGGGCAGGTACTAATGAAAAACTGTTTTTT
>TRBD1|TRBJ1-2|TRBV5-4|NA|15
CASSLGTGGDYGYTF
TGTGCCAGCAGCCTAGGGACAGGGGGGGACTATGGCTACACCTTC
>TRBD2|TRBJ2-3|TRBV7-3|NA|15
CASSFGGAGTDTQYF
TGTGCCAGCAGCTTCGGGGGGGCTGGCACAGATACGCAGTATTTT
>NA|TRBJ1-1|TRBV18|NA|14
CASFTGSFGTEAFF
TGTGCCAGCTTCACAGGGAGCTTCGGGACTGAAGCTTTCTTT
>TRBD1|TRBJ1-1|TRBV28|NA|15
CASGLGQGMNTEAFF
TGTGCCAGCGGATTGGGACAGGGAATGAACACTGAAGCTTTCTTT
>NA|TRBJ1-1|TRBV18|NA|15
CASSPAGGQGTEAFF
TGTGCCAGCTCACCGGCCGGGGGGCAGGGCACTGAAGCTTTCTTT
>TRBD1|TRBJ2-7|TRBV11-2|NA|13
CASSWGQLYEQYF
TGTGCCAGCAGCTGGGGACAGCTCTACGAGCAGTACTTC
>TRBD2|TRBJ2-3|TRBV19|NA|14
CASTPLAGGDTQYF
TGTGCCAGTACCCCACTAGCGGGAGGGGATACGCAGTATTTT
>TRBD1|TRBJ1-2|TRBV9|NA|15
CASSALRTGVYGYTF
TGTGCCAGCAGCGCCCTCCGGACAGGGGTCTATGGCTACACCTTC
>TRBD1|TRBJ1-5|TRBV6-5|NA|14
CAGDRDRGSQPQHF
TGTGCCGGTGACCGGGACAGGGGGAGTCAGCCCCAGCATTTT
>NA|TRBJ1-2|TRBV6-1|once|15
CASSEGEEGWSGYTF
TGTGCCAGCAGTGAAGGGGAGGAGGGGTGGTCTGGCTACACCTTC
>TRBD1|TRBJ2-3|TRBV27|NA|15
CASRSGTGPTDTQYF
TGTGCCAGCAGATCCGGGACAGGACCCACAGATACGCAGTATTTT
>NA|TRBJ1-4|TRBV5-1|NA|15
CASSLAEGIMEKLFF
TGCGCCAGCAGCTTGGCGGAGGGGATTATGGAAAAACTGTTTTTT
>TRBD1|TRBJ2-2|TRBV19|once|15
CATADRGRNTGELFF
TGTGCCACCGCCGACAGGGGAAGGAACACCGGGGAGCTGTTTTTT
>TRBD1|TRBJ2-3|TRBV25-1|NA|15
CASSATTGATDTQYF
TGTGCCAGCAGTGCCACTACAGGGGCGACAGATACGCAGTATTTT
>NA|TRBJ2-5|TRBV11-2|NA|13
CASTLTVQETQYF
TGTGCCAGCACCTTGACAGTCCAAGAGACCCAGTACTTC
>TRBD2|TRBJ2-1|TRBV6-2/TRBV6-3|NA|17
CASSYSMETSGSHEQFF
TGTGCCAGCAGTTACTCGATGGAGACTAGCGGGAGTCATGAGCAGTTCTTC
>NA|TRBJ2-1|TRBV30|NA|13
CAWSLGGANEQFF
TGTGCCTGGAGTTTGGGGGGAGCGAATGAGCAGTTCTTC
>TRBD1|TRBJ1-6|TRBV6-5|NA|15
CASRLTGTDNSPLHF
TGTGCCAGCAGGCTAACCGGGACAGATAATTCACCCCTCCACTTT
>TRBD1|TRBJ1-5|TRBV3-1/TRBV3-2|once|17
CASSQGRTGGRNQPQHF
TGTGCCAGCAGCCAGGGACGGACAGGGGGCCGAAACCAGCCCCAGCATTTT
>NA|TRBJ2-3|TRBV4-1|NA|16
CASSQVAGFGVNTQYF
TGCGCCAGCAGCCAAGTGGCGGGATTCGGGGTGAATACGCAGTATTTT